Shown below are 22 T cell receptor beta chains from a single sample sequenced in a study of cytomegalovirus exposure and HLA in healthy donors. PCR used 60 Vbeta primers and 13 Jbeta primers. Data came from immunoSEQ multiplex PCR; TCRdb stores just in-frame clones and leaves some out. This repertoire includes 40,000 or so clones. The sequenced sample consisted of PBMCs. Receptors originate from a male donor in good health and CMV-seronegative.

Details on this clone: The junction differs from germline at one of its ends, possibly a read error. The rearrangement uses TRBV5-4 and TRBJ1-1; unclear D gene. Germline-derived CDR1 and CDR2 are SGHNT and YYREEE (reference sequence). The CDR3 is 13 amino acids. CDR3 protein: CATSTPGGTEAFF. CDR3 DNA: TGTGCCACCAGCACCCCGGGAGGTACTGAAGCTTTCTTT.

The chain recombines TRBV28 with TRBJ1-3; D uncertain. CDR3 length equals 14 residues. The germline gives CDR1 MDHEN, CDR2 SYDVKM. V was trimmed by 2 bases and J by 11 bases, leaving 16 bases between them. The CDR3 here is CASSLPGASRAIYF. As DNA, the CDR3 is TGTGCCAGCAGTTTACCCGGAGCCTCAAGAGCCATATATTTT.

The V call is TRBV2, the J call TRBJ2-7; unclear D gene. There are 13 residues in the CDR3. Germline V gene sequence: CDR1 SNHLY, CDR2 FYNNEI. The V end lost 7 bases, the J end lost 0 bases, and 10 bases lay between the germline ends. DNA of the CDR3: TGTGCCAGCACTCGAAGGAGCTCCTACGAGCAGTACTTC. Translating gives CASTRRSSYEQYF. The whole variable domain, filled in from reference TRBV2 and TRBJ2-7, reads EPEVTQTPSHQVTQMGQEVILRCVPISNHLYFYWYRQILGQKVEFLVSFYNNEISEKSEIFDDQFSVERPDGSNFTLKIRSTKLEDSAMYFCASTRRSSYEQYFGPGTRLTVT.

In DNA, the CDR3 is TGTGCCAGCAGCGGAAGCGGGGGGGCCGCAGATACGCAGTATTTT. This translates into CASSGSGGAADTQYF. J is TRBJ2-3 and V is TRBV7-3, with TRBD2 identical over 10 bases. The CDR3 runs 15 residues. V lost 5 bases to trimming and J lost 4 bases; unmatched junction nucleotides: 6. Germline V gene sequence: CDR1 SGHTA, CDR2 FQGTGA.

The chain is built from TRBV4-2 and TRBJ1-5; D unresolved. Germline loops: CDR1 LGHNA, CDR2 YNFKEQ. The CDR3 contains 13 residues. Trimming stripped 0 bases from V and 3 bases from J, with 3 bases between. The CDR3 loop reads CASSQDNNQPQHF. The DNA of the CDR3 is TGTGCCAGCAGCCAAGATAACAATCAGCCCCAGCATTTT.

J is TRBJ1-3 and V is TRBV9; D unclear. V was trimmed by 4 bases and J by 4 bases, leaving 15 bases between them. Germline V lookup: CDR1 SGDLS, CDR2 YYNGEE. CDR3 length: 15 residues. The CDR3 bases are TGTGCCAGCAGCACCGACGGGCGACTAGGAAACACCATATATTTT. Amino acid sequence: CASSTDGRLGNTIYF.

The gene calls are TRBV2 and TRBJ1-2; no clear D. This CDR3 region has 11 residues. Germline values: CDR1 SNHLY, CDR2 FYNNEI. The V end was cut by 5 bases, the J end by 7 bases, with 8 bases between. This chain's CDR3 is CASSPRRGYTF. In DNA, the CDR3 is TGTGCCAGCAGTCCCAGGCGTGGCTACACCTTC.

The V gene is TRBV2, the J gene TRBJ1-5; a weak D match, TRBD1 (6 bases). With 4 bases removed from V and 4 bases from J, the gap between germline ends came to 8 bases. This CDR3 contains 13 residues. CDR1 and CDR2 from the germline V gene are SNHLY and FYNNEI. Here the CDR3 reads CASSVQGNQPQHF. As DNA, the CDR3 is TGTGCCAGCAGTGTACAGGGTAATCAGCCCCAGCATTTT.

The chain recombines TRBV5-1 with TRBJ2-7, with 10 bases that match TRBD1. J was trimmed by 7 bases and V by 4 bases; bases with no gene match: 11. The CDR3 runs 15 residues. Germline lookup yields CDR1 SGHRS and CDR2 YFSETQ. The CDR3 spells CASSPGTGAGLEQYF. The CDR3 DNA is TGCGCCAGCAGCCCCGGGACAGGGGCAGGTCTAGAGCAGTACTTC.

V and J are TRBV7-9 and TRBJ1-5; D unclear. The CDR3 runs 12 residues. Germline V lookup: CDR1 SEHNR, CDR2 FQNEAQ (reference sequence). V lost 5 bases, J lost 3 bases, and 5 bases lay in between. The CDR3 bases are TGTGCCAGCAGCGCGGACAATCAGCCCCAGCATTTT. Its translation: CASSADNQPQHF.

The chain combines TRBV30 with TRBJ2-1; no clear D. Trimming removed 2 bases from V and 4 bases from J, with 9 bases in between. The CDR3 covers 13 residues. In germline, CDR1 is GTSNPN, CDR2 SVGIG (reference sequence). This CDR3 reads CAWSFERYNEQFF. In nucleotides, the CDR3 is TGTGCCTGGAGTTTCGAGAGATACAATGAGCAGTTCTTC.

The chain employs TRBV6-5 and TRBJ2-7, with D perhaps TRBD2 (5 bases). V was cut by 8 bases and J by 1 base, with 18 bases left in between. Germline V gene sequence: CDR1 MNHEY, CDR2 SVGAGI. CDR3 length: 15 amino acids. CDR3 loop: CASRNRERSSYEQYF. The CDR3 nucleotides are TGTGCCAGCCGAAATAGGGAGAGATCTTCCTACGAGCAGTACTTC.

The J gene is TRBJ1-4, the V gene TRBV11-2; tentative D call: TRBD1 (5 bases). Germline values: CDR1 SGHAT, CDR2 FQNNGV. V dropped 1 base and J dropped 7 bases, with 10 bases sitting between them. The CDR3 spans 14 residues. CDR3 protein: CASSLAGRAEKLFF. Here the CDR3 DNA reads TGTGCCAGCAGCTTAGCAGGGCGTGCTGAAAAACTGTTTTTT.

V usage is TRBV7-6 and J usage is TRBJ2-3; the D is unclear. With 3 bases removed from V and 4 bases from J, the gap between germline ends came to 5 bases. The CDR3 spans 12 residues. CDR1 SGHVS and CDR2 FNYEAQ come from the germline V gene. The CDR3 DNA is TGTGCCAGCAGCTTCGGTCCAGATACGCAGTATTTT. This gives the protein CASSFGPDTQYF. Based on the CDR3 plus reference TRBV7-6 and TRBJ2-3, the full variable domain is GAGVSQSPRYKVTKRGQDVALRCDPISGHVSLYWYRQALGQGPEFLTYFNYEAQQDKSGLPNDRFSAERPEGSISTLTIQRTEQRDSAMYRCASSFGPDTQYFGPGTRLTVL.

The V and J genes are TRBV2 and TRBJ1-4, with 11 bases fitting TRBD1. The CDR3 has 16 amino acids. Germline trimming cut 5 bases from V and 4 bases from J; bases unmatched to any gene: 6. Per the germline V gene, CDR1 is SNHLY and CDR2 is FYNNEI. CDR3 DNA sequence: TGTGCCAGCAGTTGGACAGGGGGCGGCCGTAATGAAAAACTGTTTTTT. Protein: CASSWTGGGRNEKLFF.

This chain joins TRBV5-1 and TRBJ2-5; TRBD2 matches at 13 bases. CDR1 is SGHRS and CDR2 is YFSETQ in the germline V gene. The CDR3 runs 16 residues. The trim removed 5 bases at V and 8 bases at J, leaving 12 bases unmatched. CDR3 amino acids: CASSSSGTSGAITQYF. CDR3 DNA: TGCGCCAGCAGTTCAAGCGGGACTAGCGGGGCTATAACCCAGTACTTC.

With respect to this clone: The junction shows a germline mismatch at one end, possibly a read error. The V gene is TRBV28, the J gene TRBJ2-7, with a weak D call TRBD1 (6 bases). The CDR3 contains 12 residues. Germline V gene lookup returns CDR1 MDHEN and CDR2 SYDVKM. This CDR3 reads CASSGVGTPPLF. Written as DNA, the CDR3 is TGTGCCAGCAGCGGGGTGGGGACACCCCCCCTCTTC.

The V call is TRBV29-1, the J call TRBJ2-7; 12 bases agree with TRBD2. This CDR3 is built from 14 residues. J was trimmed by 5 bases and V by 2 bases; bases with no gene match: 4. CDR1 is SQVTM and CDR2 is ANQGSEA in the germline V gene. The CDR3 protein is CSVEILAGGHEQYF. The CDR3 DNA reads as TGCAGCGTTGAAATCCTAGCGGGGGGGCACGAGCAGTACTTC.

For the CDR3, the DNA is TGTGCCATAGCAACAGGGAGCAGGCCTCTTCAGTACTTC. It translates to CAIATGSRPLQYF. The genes are TRBV6-1 and TRBJ2-4; D might be TRBD1 (6 bases). Trimming left V 10 bases short and J 11 bases short, with 21 bases between. The CDR3 extends over 13 amino acids. CDR1 is MNHNS and CDR2 is SASEGT in the germline V gene.

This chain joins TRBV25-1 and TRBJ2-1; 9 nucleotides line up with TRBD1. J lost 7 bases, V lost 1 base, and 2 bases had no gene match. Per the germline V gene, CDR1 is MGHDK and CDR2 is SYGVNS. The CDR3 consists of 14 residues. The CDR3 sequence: CASSEWTGANEQFF. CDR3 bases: TGTGCCAGCAGTGAATGGACAGGGGCGAATGAGCAGTTCTTC.

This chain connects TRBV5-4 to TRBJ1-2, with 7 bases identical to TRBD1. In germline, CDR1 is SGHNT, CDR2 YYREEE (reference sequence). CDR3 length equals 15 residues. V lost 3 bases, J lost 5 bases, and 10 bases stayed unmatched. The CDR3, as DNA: TGTGCCAGCAGCTCCCTCGCGGGACAGACATATGGCTACACCTTC. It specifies CASSSLAGQTYGYTF.

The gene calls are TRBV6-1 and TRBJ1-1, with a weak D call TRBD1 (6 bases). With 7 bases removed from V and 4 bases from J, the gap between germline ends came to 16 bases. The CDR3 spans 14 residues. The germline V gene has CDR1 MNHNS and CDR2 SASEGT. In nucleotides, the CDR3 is TGTGCCAGCACCGGGGCAGGGGTTAGCACTGAAGCTTTCTTT. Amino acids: CASTGAGVSTEAFF.